Below are 9 T cell receptor beta chains sequenced from a single sample in a study of T-cell reconstitution after alpha-beta-depleted transplantation in children. Unique molecular identifiers were used to barcode this TCRbeta library. MiXCR, applied by TCRdb to the PCR reads, yields one record per CDR3 protein. The profile covers around 270,000 distinct CDR3 sequences, with 10% appearing a single time and approximately 7% taken by the ten largest. Sequencing was performed on PBMCs, taken before TCRalphabeta/CD19-depleted stem cell transplant. The receptors derive from a boy under three years old with acute myeloid leukemia, due to receive a stem cell transplant.

This clonotype is medium-sized (0.01 to 0.1%) by share. The CDR3 protein is CASSQTVWEGVPDGETQYF. Written as DNA, the CDR3 is TGCGCCAGCAGCCAAACGGTGTGGGAGGGAGTTCCCGACGGAGAGACCCAGTACTTC. The chain combines TRBV4-3 with TRBJ2-5; 7 bases match TRBD2. The CDR3 totals 19 residues. J gave up 4 bases and V 2 bases, and 19 bases lay outside the gene matches. The germline CDR1 and CDR2 sequences are LGHNA and YSLEER.

The J gene is TRBJ2-1, the V gene TRBV14; possible D gene TRBD2, 6 bases. The germline V gene has CDR1 SGHDN and CDR2 FVKESK. V lost 2 bases to trimming and J lost 7 bases, with 18 bases between them. This CDR3 is 16 amino acids long. DNA for the CDR3: TGTGCCAGCAGCCAATTCCCGACTAGGACGAGTAATGAGCAGTTCTTC. Its translation: CASSQFPTRTSNEQFF.

This clonotype was seen many times. This chain joins TRBV6-2 or TRBV6-3 and TRBJ2-6; D may be TRBD2 (5 bases). With 5 bases removed from V and 4 bases from J, the gap between germline ends came to 15 bases. Germline V gives CDR1 MNHEY, CDR2 SVGEGT. The CDR3 has 16 amino acids. CDR3: CASSPQRARGANVLTF. The CDR3 DNA follows: TGTGCCAGCAGTCCCCAGAGGGCGCGCGGGGCCAACGTCCTGACTTTC.

This clonotype was recorded at least ten times. The gene calls are TRBV19 and TRBJ2-7; D remains ambiguous. Germline lookup yields CDR1 LNHDA and CDR2 SQIVND (reference sequence). V lost 3 bases and J lost 1, with 7 bases in between. This CDR3 has 13 residues. The CDR3 nucleotides are TGTGCCAGTAGTATGGCAGGATCCTACGAGCAGTACTTC. Translated, it gives CASSMAGSYEQYF.

This clonotype was recorded many times. This chain joins TRBV6-1 and TRBJ1-6, with D unresolved. From germline, CDR1 is MNHNS and CDR2 SASEGT. This CDR3 is 14 amino acids long. V gave up 6 bases and J gave up 5 bases, with 11 bases separating them. The CDR3 nucleotides read TGTGCCAGCAGGCGAGGCATCCATAATTCACCCCTCCACTTT. Its translation is CASRRGIHNSPLHF.

This clonotype has a count of ten or more. The gene calls are TRBV4-3 and TRBJ1-1; D remains unclear. Germline V gene lookup returns CDR1 LGHNA and CDR2 YSLEER. Trimming cost V 4 bases and J 5 bases, with 14 bases left between them. The CDR3 runs to 14 residues. In DNA form, the CDR3 reads TGCGCCAGCAGCCGTGACGGACTCATGACTGAAGCTTTCTTT. Residues: CASSRDGLMTEAFF.

This clonotype was seen at least ten times. V and J are TRBV6-5 and TRBJ1-1; TRBD1 agrees at 7 bases. CDR1 and CDR2 from the germline V gene are MNHEY and SVGAGI. J gave up 0 bases and V 0 bases, and 4 bases lay outside the gene matches. The CDR3 sequence is 16 residues long. The CDR3 is CASSYSKGQMNTEAFF. The CDR3 DNA is TGTGCCAGCAGTTACTCGAAGGGACAGATGAACACTGAAGCTTTCTTT.

In its sample, this clonotype was seen many times. This chain joins TRBV9 and TRBJ2-3, with D perhaps TRBD1 or TRBD2 (5 bases each). Per germline, CDR1 SGDLS and CDR2 YYNGEE. V lost 0 bases and J lost 2, with 19 bases in between. CDR3 length: 18 amino acids. CDR3 region: CASSVAPRDGLFTDTQYF. The DNA for the CDR3 is TGTGCCAGCAGCGTAGCCCCCCGGGACGGACTCTTCACAGATACGCAGTATTTT.

The sample holds many counts of this clonotype. This chain links TRBV4-3 with TRBJ1-6; D is undetermined. Trimming removed 1 base at V and 7 bases at J, with 14 bases between. The CDR3 extends over 16 amino acids. Germline loops: CDR1 LGHNA, CDR2 YSLEER. The CDR3 DNA sequence: TGCGCCAGCAGCCAAGCCTACAGTGGCCCGAATTCACCCCTCCACTTT. This sequence encodes CASSQAYSGPNSPLHF.